One sample yielded the 6 T cell receptor delta chains listed below, sequenced in a study of γδ T cells in repeated Plasmodium falciparum infection. TCRdb reanalyzed the multiplex PCR reads using CATT. The sample contains roughly 48,000 delta-chain clones, about 1.5% of which appear only once. Bulk repertoires came from Vgamma9/Vdelta2+ or Vdelta2-negative gammadelta T cells flow-sorted from PBMC. Sequenced material: gamma-delta T cells from blood. These receptors were obtained from a pool of human donors (malaria-infected and uninfected, not separated).

This clone has just a few counts. TCRdb lists the protein of a much larger clone for this DNA, which differs at residue 13, so this is likely a read error; the protein given here is translated from the DNA itself. V usage is TRDV1 and J usage is TRDJ1; D could derive from TRDD2 or TRDD3 (8 bases each). No J gene is reported in TCRdb; it was inferred here by comparing the DNA with germline. Germline V lookup: CDR1 TSWWSYY, CDR2 QGS. The CDR3 consists of 24 residues. The V and J ends lost 0 bases and 0 bases respectively, with 35 bases between them. The CDR3 sequence: CALGELAGSFLRVGDLSYTDKLIF. The DNA for the CDR3 is TGTGCTCTTGGGGAACTAGCCGGGTCCTTCCTAAGAGTGGGGGATCTTTCGTACACCGATAAACTCATCTTT.

The table lists this clone with many counts. The rearrangement links TRDV2 to TRDJ1; 11 positions agree with TRDD3. This CDR3 has 17 residues. The J segment lost 0 bases and the V segment lost 0 bases, leaving 5 bases of the junction unmatched. Looked up from germline, CDR1 is GEAIGNYY and CDR2 is EKD. The CDR3 here is CACDTVGGYAYTDKLIF. CDR3 nucleotides: TGTGCCTGTGACACCGTTGGGGGATACGCTTACACCGATAAACTCATCTTT.

This clone was detected a few times. TCRdb assigns this DNA the protein of a much larger clone, which departs from its translation at residue 18; this likely reflects a read error, and the protein shown comes from translating the DNA. This chain links TRDV1 with TRDJ1, with D perhaps TRDD2 or TRDD3 (9 bases each). The J gene is not listed in TCRdb, so it was assigned here from a DNA match to germline. Germline CDR1 and CDR2: TSWWSYY and QGS. The CDR3 extends over 24 amino acids. The V and J ends lost 3 bases and 0 bases respectively, with 38 bases between them. The DNA for the CDR3 is TGTGCTCTTGGGGACCGCGGCCTTCCTACTTTTCTGGGGGATTGGAGGTCCCACACCGATAAACTCATCTTT. It is translated as CALGDRGLPTFLGDWRSHTDKLIF.

This clone was detected a few times. This DNA's translation and the protein TCRdb lists, from a much larger clone, do not match at residue 3, likely due to a read error; the protein shown is translated from the DNA. The chain is built from TRDV1 and TRDJ1, with D possibly TRDD3 on 8 matching bases. The J gene, not given by TCRdb, was assigned here from a germline match of the nucleotide sequence. The CDR3 length is 24 residues. Germline V gene data show CDR1 as TSWWSYY and CDR2 as QGS. CDR3 region: CAVGDRKAFLSSYWGSRGTDKLIF. As DNA, the CDR3 is TGTGCTGTTGGGGATCGCAAGGCCTTCCTTTCCTCGTACTGGGGGTCCCGAGGAACCGATAAACTCATCTTT.

This clone has more than one count but fewer than ten. TCRdb has a much larger clone's protein, which differs at residue 9 from the translation of this DNA, likely because of a read error; what is shown is the protein translated from the DNA. The chain carries TRDV1 and TRDJ1; 11 nucleotides line up with TRDD3. TCRdb gives no J gene; it was assigned here by matching the DNA to germline. Losses at the gene ends were 2 bases for V and 2 bases for J; bases not matched to a gene: 22. Germline CDR1 is TSWWSYY and CDR2 is QGS. The CDR3 covers 22 residues. The CDR3, as DNA: TGTGCTCTTGGGGAAGGAGTACCCCCCTCGTGGTGGGGGATACGGCGAACCGATAAACTCATCTTT. As protein: CALGEGVPPSWWGIRRTDKLIF.

Comments on this clone: This likely stems from a read error, as it lies one base from a far larger clone. Other DNA sequences in the same sample also yield this CDR3. The V gene was identified as TRDV2, while no J gene was called; the table's D call, TRDD3, has no DNA check behind it. The CDR3 is 17 amino acids. The germline CDR1 and CDR2 sequences are GEAIGNYY and EKD. In DNA, the CDR3 is TGTGCCTGTGACTGTACTGGGGGATTGCAGATCACCGATAAACTTATCTTT. This codes for CACDCTGGLQITDKLIF.